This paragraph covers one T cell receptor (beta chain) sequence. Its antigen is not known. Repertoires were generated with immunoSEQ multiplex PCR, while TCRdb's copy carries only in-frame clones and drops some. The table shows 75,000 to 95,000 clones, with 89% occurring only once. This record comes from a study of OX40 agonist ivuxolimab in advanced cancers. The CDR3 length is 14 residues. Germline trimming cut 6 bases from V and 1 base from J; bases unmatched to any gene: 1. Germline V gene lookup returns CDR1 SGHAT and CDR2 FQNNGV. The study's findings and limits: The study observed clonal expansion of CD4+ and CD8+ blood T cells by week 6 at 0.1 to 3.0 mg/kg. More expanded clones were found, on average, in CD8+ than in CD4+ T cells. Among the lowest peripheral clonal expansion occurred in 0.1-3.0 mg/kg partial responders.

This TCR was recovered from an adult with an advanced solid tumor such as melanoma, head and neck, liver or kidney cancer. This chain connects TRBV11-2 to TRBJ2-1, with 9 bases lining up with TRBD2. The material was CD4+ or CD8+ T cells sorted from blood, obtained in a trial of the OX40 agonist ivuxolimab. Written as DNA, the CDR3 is TGTGCCAGCAGTCTAGCGGGATCCTACAATGAGCAGTTCTTC. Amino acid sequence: CASSLAGSYNEQFF.